This entry features one T cell receptor beta chain sequence. Its antigen remains unidentified. This sample was included in a study of shared clonotypes between healthy human individuals. Across the whole study: Each donor's CD8 memory used one plate, CD8 naive two, each CD4 subset three.

Study-wide results and limits: The study found lower generation probabilities in non-shared clonotypes than in those shared by all four donors.

Produced via immunoSEQ multiplex PCR; TCRdb's table is partial and in-frame only. The sample lists over 700,000 clones, around 77% seen once, with around 1.8% in the top ten. The CDR3 loop spans 16 amino acids. In germline, CDR1 is MNHEY, CDR2 SVGAGI. Trimming at V came to 2 bases and at J to 1 base, leaving 4 bases not matched to a gene. The receptor's source is a woman in her 30s in good health. The sample comprised memory CD4+ T cells sorted from blood. Subset here: CD45RA-negative fraction. The genes are TRBV6-5 and TRBJ1-4, with 7 bases that match TRBD1. The DNA for the CDR3 is TGTGCCAGCAGTTACGGGACAGTTCTAACTAATGAAAAACTGTTTTTT. It encodes CASSYGTVLTNEKLFF.